Below, one T cell receptor (beta chain) is given with its context. Antigen: not known. The entry originates in a study of CD4+ T cells in melanoma. The repertoire was sequenced with immunoSEQ multiplex PCR; TCRdb's copy has only in-frame clones and lacks some. The sample records about 13,000 clones, 68% being singletons. CDR3 length: 15 amino acids. Germline CDR1 reads SGHTA; CDR2 reads FQGTGA. Trimming removed 4 bases from V and 6 bases from J; junction bases left unmatched: 9. Notes on the study in general: A reported correlation linked neoantigen-specific CD4+ T cells to CD8+, macrophage and B cell function. Reportedly, melanoma neoantigen-specific CD4+ T cells showed varied differentiation states.

Sequenced input: cells from a culture (not recorded whether cultured in vitro). This receptor was identified in a human donor with melanoma. This rearrangement joins TRBV7-3 to TRBJ2-3, with 8 bases matching TRBD2. The CDR3 DNA reads TGTGCCAGCAGCTCGGGACTAGGAGGTACGGATACGCAGTATTTT. It specifies CASSSGLGGTDTQYF.